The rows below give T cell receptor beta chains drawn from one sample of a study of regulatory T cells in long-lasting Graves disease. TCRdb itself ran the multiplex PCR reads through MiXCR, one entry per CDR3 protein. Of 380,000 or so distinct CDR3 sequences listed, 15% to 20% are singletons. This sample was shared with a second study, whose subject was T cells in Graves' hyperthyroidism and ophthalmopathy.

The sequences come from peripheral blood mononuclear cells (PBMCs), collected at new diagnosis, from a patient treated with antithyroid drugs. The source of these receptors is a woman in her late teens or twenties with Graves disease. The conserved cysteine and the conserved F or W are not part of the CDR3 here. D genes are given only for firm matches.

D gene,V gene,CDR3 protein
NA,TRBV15,ATSRDRIGISSYNEQF
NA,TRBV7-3,ASSPWRDTDTQY
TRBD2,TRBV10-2,ASSGREPHNEQF
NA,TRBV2,ASSEAGEAF
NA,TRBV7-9,ASSLAIGEGYT
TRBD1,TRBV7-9,ASSPGQALEDTDTQY
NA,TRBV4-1,ASSQGPQVGNQPQH
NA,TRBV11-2,ASTQGLAKDNEQF
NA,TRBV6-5,ASSYSMGLNTGELF
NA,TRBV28,ASSPGGAFLNEKLF
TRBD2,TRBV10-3,AISGTSGVYEQY
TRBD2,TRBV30,AWRESGRVGF
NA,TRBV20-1,SARGGEAPQH
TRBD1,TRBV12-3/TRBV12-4,ASSFAGGGTEAF
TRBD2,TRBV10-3,AIKTQAGGWNEQF
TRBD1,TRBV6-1,ASQRDRGYEQY
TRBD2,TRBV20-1,SARGGVGEQY
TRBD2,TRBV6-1,ASSEQAGDTGELF
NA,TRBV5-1,ASSGADTQY
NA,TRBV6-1,ASSEAVGGRTDTQY
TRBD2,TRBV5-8,ASSNQGTSGGAEEQY
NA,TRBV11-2,ASSAVTGEQF
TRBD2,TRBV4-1,ASSQDRAGVYEQY
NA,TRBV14,ASSLWTNTEAF
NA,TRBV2,ASKTQPQEGYT
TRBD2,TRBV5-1,ASSSMTSGYTDTQY